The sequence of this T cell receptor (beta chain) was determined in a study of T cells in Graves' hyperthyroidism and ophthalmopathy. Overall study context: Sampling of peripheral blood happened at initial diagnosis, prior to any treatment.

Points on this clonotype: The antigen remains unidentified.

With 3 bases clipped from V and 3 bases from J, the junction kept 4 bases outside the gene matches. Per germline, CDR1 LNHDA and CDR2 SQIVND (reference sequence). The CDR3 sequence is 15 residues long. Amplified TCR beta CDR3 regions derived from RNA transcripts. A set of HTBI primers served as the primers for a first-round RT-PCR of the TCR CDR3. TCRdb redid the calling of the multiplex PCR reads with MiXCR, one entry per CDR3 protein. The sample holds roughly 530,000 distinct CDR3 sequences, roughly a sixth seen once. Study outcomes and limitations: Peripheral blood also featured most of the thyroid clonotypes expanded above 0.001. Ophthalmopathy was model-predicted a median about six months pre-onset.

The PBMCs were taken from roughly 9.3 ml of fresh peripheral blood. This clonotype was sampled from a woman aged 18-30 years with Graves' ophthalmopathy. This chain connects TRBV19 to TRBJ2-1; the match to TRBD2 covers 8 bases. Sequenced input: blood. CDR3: CASSIGLAYYNEQFF. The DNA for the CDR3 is TGTGCCAGTAGTATTGGACTAGCCTACTACAATGAGCAGTTCTTC.